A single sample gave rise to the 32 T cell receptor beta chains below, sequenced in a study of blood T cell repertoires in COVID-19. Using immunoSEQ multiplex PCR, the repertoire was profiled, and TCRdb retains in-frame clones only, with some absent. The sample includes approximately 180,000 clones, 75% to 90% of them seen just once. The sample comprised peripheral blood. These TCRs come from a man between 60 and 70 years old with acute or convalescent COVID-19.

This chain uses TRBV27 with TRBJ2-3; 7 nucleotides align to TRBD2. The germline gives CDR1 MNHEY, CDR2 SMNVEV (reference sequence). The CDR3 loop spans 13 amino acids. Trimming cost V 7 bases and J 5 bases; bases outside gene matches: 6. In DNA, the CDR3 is TGTGCCAGCAAGGTTGGGGGGGGAGATACGCAGTATTTT. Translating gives CASKVGGGDTQYF.

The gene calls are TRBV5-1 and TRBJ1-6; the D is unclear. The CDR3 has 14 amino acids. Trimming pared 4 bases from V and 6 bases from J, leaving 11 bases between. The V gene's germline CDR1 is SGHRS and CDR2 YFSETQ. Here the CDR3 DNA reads TGCGCCAGCAGCCCAGGACTTTTTAATTCACCCCTCCACTTT. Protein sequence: CASSPGLFNSPLHF.

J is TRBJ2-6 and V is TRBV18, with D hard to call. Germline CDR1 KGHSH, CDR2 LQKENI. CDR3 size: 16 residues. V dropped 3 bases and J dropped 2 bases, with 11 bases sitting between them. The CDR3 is CASSPQGVPGANVLTF. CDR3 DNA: TGTGCCAGCTCACCGCAAGGAGTACCTGGGGCCAACGTCCTGACTTTC. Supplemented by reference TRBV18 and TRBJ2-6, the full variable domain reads NAGVMQNPRHLVRRRGQEARLRCSPMKGHSHVYWYRQLPEEGLKFMVYLQKENIIDESGMPKERFSAEFPKEGPSILRIQQVVRGDSAAYFCASSPQGVPGANVLTFGAGSRLTVL.

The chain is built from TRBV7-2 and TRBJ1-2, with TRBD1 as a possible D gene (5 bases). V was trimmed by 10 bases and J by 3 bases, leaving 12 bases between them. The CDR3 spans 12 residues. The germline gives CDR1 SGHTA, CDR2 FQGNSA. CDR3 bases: TGTGCCATTATGGGGGGGGACTATGGCTACACCTTC. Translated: CAIMGGDYGYTF.

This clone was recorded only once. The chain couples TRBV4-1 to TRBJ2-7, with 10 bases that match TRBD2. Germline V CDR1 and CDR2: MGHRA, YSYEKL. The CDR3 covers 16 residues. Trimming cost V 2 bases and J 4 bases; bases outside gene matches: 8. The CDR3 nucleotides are TGCGCCAGCAGCCAACCAGCGGGAGGGGGCGATTACGAGCAGTACTTC. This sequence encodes CASSQPAGGGDYEQYF.

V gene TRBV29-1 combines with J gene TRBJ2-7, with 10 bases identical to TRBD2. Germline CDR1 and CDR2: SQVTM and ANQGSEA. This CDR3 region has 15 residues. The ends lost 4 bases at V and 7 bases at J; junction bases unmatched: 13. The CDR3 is CSVAPTGTSAGEQYF. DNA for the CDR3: TGCAGCGTTGCTCCCACCGGGACTAGCGCTGGGGAGCAGTACTTC.

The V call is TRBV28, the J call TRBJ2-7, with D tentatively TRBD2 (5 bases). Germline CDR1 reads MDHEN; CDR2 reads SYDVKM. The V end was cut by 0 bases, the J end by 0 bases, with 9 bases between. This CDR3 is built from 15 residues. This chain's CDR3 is CASSLWYDYSYEQYF. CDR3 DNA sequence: TGTGCCAGCAGTTTATGGTATGACTACTCCTACGAGCAGTACTTC. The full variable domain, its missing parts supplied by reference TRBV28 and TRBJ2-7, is DVKVTQSSRYLVKRTGEKVFLECVQDMDHENMFWYRQDPGLGLRLIYFSYDVKMKEKGDIPEGYSVSREKKERFSLILESASTNQTSMYLCASSLWYDYSYEQYFGPGTRLTVT.

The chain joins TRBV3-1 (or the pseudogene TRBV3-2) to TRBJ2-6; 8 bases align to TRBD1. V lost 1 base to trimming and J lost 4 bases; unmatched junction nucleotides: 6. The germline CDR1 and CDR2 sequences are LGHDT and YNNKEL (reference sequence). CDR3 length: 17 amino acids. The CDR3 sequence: CASSQARTGTGANVLTF. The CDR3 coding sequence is TGTGCCAGCAGCCAAGCCAGGACAGGGACCGGGGCCAACGTCCTGACTTTC.

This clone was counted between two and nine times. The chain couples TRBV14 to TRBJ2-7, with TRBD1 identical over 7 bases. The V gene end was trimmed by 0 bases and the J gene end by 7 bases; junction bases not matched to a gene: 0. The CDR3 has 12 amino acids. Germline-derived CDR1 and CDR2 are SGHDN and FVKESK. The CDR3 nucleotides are TGTGCCAGCAGCCAAGAGACAGGGGAGCAGTACTTC. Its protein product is CASSQETGEQYF.

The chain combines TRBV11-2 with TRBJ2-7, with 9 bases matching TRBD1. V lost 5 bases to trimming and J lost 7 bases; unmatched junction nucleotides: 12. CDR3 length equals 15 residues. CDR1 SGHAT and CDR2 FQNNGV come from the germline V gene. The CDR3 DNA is TGTGCCAGCAGCGCTAACCGGGACAGGGTTTTGGAGCAGTACTTC. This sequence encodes CASSANRDRVLEQYF.

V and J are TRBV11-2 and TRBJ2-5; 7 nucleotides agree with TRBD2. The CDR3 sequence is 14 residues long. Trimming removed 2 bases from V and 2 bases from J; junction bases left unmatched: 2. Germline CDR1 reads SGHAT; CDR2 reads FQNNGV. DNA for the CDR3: TGTGCCAGCAGCTTAAATAGCGGGCAAGAGACCCAGTACTTC. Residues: CASSLNSGQETQYF.

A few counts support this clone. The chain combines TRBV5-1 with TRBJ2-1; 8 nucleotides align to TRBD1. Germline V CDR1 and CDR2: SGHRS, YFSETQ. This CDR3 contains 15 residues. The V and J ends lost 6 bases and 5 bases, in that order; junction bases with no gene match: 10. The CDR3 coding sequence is TGCGCCAGCACCCCCCAGGGGGCAGGGAACAATGAGCAGTTCTTC. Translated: CASTPQGAGNNEQFF.

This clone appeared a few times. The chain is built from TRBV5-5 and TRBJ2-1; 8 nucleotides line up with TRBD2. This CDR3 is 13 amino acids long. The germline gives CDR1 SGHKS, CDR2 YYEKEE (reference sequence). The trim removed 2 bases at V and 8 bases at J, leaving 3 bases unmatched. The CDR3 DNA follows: TGTGCCAGCAGCTTTCGGGGGGGCGATGAGCAGTTCTTC. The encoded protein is CASSFRGGDEQFF.

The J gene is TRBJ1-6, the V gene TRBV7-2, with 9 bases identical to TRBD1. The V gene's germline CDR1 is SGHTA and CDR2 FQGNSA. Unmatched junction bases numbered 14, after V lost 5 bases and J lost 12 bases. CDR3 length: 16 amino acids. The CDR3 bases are TGTGCCAGCAGCCAACCAGACAGGGGGGGAATTGGACCCCTCCACTTT. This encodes CASSQPDRGGIGPLHF.

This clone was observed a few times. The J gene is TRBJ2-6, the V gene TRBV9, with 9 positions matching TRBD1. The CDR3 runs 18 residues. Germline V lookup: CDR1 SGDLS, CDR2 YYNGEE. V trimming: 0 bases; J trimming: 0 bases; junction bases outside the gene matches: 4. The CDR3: CASSVATGGLSGANVLTF. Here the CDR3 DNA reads TGTGCCAGCAGCGTAGCTACAGGGGGCCTCTCTGGGGCCAACGTCCTGACTTTC.

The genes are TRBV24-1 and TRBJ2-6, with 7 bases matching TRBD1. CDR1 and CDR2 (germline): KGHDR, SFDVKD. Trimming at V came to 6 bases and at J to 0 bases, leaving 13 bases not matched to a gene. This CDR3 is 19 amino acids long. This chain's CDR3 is CATSLRDRHSPSGANVLTF. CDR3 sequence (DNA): TGTGCCACCAGTCTTAGGGACAGACACTCGCCCTCTGGGGCCAACGTCCTGACTTTC.

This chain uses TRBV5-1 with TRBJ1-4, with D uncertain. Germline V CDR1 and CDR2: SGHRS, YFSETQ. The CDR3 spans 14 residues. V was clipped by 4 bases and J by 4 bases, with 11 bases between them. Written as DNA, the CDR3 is TGCGCCAGCAGCCCAGAGGCGATTAATGAAAAACTGTTTTTT. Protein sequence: CASSPEAINEKLFF.

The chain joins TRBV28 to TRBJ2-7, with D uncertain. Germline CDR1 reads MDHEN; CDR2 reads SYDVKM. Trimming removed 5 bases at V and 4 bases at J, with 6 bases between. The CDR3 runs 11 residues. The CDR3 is CASSTLYEQYF. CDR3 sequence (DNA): TGTGCCAGCAGTACTCTATACGAGCAGTACTTC.

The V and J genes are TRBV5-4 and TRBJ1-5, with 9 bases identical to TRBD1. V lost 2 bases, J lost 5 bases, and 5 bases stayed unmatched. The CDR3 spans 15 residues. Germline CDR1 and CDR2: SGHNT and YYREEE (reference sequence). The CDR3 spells CASSLGQGRDQPQHF. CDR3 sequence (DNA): TGTGCCAGCAGCTTAGGACAGGGGAGGGATCAGCCCCAGCATTTT.

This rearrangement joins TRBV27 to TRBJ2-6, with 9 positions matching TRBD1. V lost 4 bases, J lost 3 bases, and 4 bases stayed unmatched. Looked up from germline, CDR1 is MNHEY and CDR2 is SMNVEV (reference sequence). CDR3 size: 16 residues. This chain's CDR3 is CASSSGTGNGANVLTF. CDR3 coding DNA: TGTGCCAGCAGTTCAGGGACAGGGAATGGGGCCAACGTCCTGACTTTC. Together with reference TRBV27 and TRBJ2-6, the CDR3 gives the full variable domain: EAQVTQNPRYLITVTGKKLTVTCSQNMNHEYMSWYRQDPGLGLRQIYYSMNVEVTDKGDVPEGYKVSRKEKRNFPLILESPSPNQTSLYFCASSSGTGNGANVLTFGAGSRLTVL.

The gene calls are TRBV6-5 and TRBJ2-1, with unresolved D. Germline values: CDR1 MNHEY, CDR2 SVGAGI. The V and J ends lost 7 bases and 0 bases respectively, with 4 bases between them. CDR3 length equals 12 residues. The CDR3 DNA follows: TGTGCCAGCACCAGCTCCTACAATGAGCAGTTCTTC. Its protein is CASTSSYNEQFF.

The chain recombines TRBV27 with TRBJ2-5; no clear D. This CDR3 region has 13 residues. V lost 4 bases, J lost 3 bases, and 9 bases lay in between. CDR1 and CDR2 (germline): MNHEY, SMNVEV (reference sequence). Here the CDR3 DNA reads TGTGCCAGCAGTTCTACCAGGAAAGAGACCCAGTACTTC. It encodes CASSSTRKETQYF.

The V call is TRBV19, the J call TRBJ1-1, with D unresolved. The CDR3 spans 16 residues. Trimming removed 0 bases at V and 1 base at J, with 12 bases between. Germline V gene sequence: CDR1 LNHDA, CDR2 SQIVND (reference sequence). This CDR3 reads CASSIDTASRNTEAFF. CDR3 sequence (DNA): TGTGCCAGTAGTATAGATACTGCTAGCAGGAACACTGAAGCTTTCTTT.

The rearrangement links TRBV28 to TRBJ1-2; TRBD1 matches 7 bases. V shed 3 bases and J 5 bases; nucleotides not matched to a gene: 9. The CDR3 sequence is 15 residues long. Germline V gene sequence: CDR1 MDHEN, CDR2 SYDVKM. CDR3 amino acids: CASSLGTAQRYGYTF. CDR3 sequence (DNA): TGTGCCAGCAGTTTGGGGACAGCCCAGAGGTATGGCTACACCTTC.

CDR3 residues: CATSGTPYNEQFF. The CDR3 DNA reads as TGTGCCACCTCCGGGACACCGTACAATGAGCAGTTCTTC. J is TRBJ2-1 and V is TRBV6-5, with D possibly matching TRBD1 (6 bases). V dropped 10 bases and J dropped 4 bases, with 14 bases sitting between them. Germline V lookup: CDR1 MNHEY, CDR2 SVGAGI. This CDR3 comprises 13 residues.

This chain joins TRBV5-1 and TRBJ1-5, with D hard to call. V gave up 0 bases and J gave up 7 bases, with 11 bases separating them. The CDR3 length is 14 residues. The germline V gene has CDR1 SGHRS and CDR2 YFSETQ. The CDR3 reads CASSLVSGRQPQHF. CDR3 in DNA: TGCGCCAGCAGCTTGGTTTCGGGTCGCCAGCCCCAGCATTTT.

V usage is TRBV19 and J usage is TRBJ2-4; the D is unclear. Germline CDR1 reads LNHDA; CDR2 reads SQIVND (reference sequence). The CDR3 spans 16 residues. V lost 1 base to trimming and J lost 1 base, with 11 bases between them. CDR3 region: CASSIGQTGAKNIQYF. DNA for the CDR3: TGTGCCAGTAGTATAGGGCAAACCGGGGCCAAAAACATTCAGTACTTC. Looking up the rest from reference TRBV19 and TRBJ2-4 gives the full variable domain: DGGITQSPKYLFRKEGQNVTLSCEQNLNHDAMYWYRQDPGQGLRLIYYSQIVNDFQKGDIAEGYSVSREKKESFPLTVTSAQKNPTAFYLCASSIGQTGAKNIQYFGAGTRLSVL.

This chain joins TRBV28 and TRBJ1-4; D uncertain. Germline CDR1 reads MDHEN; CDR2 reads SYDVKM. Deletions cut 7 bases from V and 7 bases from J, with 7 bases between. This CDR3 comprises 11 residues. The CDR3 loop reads CASTPGEKLFF. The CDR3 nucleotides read TGTGCCAGCACACCAGGTGAAAAACTGTTTTTT.

The DNA for the CDR3 is TGTGCCAGCACCTCAGGGCGATCTGGGGAGCAGTACTTC. It yields the protein CASTSGRSGEQYF. This rearrangement joins TRBV6-6 to TRBJ2-7, with D possibly TRBD1 on 5 matching bases. CDR3 length: 13 residues. Germline-derived CDR1 and CDR2 are MNHNY and SVGAGI (reference sequence). V was pared by 7 bases and J by 7 bases, with 17 bases between.

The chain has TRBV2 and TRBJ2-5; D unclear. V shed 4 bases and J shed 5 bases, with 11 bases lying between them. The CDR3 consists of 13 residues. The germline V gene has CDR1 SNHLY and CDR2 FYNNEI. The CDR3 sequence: CASSGGLGETQYF. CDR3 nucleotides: TGTGCCAGCAGTGGAGGCCTCGGGGAGACCCAGTACTTC.

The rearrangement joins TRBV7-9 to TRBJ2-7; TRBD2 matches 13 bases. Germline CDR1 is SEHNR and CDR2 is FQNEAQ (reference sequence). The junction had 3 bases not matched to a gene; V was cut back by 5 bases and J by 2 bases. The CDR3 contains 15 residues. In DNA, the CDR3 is TGTGCCAGCAGCAAGGGACTAGCGGGGACCTACGAGCAGTACTTC. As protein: CASSKGLAGTYEQYF. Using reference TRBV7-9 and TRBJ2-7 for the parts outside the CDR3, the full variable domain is DTGVSQNPRHKITKRGQNVTFRCDPISEHNRLYWYRQTLGQGPEFLTYFQNEAQLEKSRLLSDRFSAERPKGSFSTLEIQRTEQGDSAMYLCASSKGLAGTYEQYFGPGTRLTVT.

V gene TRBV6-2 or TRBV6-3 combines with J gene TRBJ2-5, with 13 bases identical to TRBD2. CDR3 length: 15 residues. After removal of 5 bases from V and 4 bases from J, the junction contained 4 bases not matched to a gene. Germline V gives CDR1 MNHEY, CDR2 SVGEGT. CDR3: CASSPRLAGGETQYF. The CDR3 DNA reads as TGTGCCAGCAGTCCCAGACTAGCGGGAGGAGAGACCCAGTACTTC.